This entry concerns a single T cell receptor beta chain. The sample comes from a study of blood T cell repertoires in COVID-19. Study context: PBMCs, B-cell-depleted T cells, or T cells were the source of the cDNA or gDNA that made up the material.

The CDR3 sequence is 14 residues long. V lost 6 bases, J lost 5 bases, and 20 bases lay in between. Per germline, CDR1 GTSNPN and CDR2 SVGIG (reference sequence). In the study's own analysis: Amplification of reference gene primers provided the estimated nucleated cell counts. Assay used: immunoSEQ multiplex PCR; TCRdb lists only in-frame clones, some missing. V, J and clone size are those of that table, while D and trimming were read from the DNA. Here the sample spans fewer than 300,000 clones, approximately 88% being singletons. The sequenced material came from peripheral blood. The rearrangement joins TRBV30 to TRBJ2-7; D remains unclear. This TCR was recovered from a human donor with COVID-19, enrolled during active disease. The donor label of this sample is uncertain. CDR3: CACLARGPRNEQYF. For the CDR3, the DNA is TGTGCCTGCCTGGCTCGCGGCCCGAGGAACGAGCAGTACTTC.